This T cell receptor beta chain was sequenced in a study of identical twins. The CDR3 is 15 residues long. Germline CDR1 is MGHDK and CDR2 is SYGVNS. After removal of 6 bases from V and 4 bases from J, the junction contained 6 bases not matched to a gene. TCRdb reanalysed the 5' RACE reads using MiXCR and keeps one entry per CDR3 protein. The table shows 520,000 or so distinct CDR3 sequences, with about 20% occurring only once. This sample also belongs to another study, concerning T cells expressing NK-cell markers. That paper notes: Sequencing covered eight donors, seven HCMV-seropositive and one seronegative.

V and J are TRBV25-1 and TRBJ1-6; TRBD1 matches at 7 bases. Sequences were obtained from CD4+ T cells sorted from blood. This sequence was found in a woman in her late teens or twenties in good health. The CDR3 protein is CASSRGTEYNSPLHF. DNA of the CDR3: TGTGCCAGCAGCCGCGGGACAGAATATAATTCACCCCTCCACTTT.